The clone carrying this TCR beta chain was recorded once. Antigen specificity is unknown. The assay was immunoSEQ multiplex PCR, and TCRdb's table has in-frame clones only and misses some. Counted here are approximately 3,200 clones, approximately 92% occurring once; the ten biggest clones make up approximately 2.5%. The data derive from a study of chemoradiotherapy in HPV16-positive cancers. Looking at the study overall: Candidate HPV-specific T-cell clones and common TCR motifs came from functional assays in a couple of HPV16-positive patients. Study results and caveats: The functional HPV-specific definition rests on just a couple of HPV16-positive patients.

From germline, CDR1 is LNHDA and CDR2 SQIVND (reference sequence). CDR3 length: 15 residues. V shed 7 bases and J shed 2 bases, with 17 bases lying between them. V usage is TRBV19 and J usage is TRBJ1-2; weak D call: TRBD1 (6 bases). Sequenced here: tumor tissue, sampled from a patient who underwent chemoradiotherapy. This sequence was found in a human donor with HPV-associated anogenital cancer. CDR3 residues: CASTSEGGGNYGYTF. The CDR3 coding sequence is TGTGCCAGTACCTCCGAAGGGGGGGGCAACTATGGCTACACCTTC.